The text below deals with one T cell receptor (beta chain). No antigen is known for it. Splitting of each subset's genomic DNA was done evenly across several immunoSEQ plates. TCRdb's copy holds only in-frame clones and misses some; the assay was immunoSEQ multiplex PCR. The sample contains over a million clones, 98% of which appear only once. A CD45RA-negative memory subset and a CD45RA+ naive subset were separated from the CD4+ cells. This entry is derived from a study of shared clonotypes between healthy human individuals. Findings and caveats of the study: Richness estimates generally favored naive over memory subsets.

The CDR3 extends over 14 amino acids. Trimming removed 2 bases from V and 7 bases from J; junction bases left unmatched: 8. Per germline, CDR1 KGHSH and CDR2 LQKENI. Sequenced material: naive CD4+ T cells sorted from blood. Subset described: CD45RA+ positively selected. This receptor was taken from a young man in good health. This chain uses TRBV18 with TRBJ2-7; 7 bases match TRBD1. The DNA for the CDR3 is TGTGCCAGCTCACCAGACAGGGTGGTGTATGAGCAGTACTTC. Amino acid sequence: CASSPDRVVYEQYF.